One T cell receptor (beta chain) is described in this entry. Its antigen is unidentified. The source of the sample is a study of tumor-infiltrating lymphocytes in primary liver carcinoma. Study overall: Staging of the tumors gave T1-T3 N0M0, with widths of roughly 4.2 to 11 cm.

The ends were cut back, 0 bases at V and 1 base at J, with 15 bases in the middle. The CDR3 runs 16 residues. Germline loops: CDR1 DFQATT, CDR2 SNEGSKA (reference sequence). Study results and caveats: Tumor top-250-clone fractions significantly exceeded those of blood (p = 0.039).

Taking roughly 18-32 mg of unsorted bulk tissue, the authors co-extracted RNA and DNA. The authors made TCR beta cDNA from around 500 ng total RNA with a constant-region primer. Library construction for TCR beta comprised three nested multiplex PCR rounds performed with slightly modified ARM-PCR. Running around 9 cycles apiece, the first two PCR rounds relied on TRBV1-TRBV30 forward primers together with a C-beta reverse primer. TCRdb reprocessed the multiplex PCR reads via MiXCR and lists one record per CDR3 protein. The table shows about 100,000 distinct CDR3 sequences, with under 70% occurring only once.

The specimen was liver tumor tissue from sampling region 2. This sample's subset: tumor region T2, inferior pole. This chain links TRBV20-1 with TRBJ1-1; a weak D match, TRBD1 (5 bases). This TCR was recovered from an older woman with primary liver carcinoma and hepatitis B virus infection. The CDR3 loop is CSARDSSQGANTEAFF. In DNA form, the CDR3 reads TGCAGTGCTAGAGATTCGTCGCAGGGCGCGAACACTGAAGCTTTCTTT.